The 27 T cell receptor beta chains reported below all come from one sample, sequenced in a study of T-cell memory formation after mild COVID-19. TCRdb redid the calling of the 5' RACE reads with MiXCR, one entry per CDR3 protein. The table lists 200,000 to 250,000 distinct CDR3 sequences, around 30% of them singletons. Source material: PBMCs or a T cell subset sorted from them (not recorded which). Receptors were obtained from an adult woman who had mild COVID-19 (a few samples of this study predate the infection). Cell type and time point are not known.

This CDR3 is CASSQGQLNYGYTF. The CDR3 nucleotides read TGTGCCAGTAGTCAGGGACAGCTTAACTATGGCTACACCTTC. V usage is TRBV19 and J usage is TRBJ1-2; 7 positions agree with TRBD1. The CDR3 has 14 amino acids. CDR1 is LNHDA, CDR2 SQIVND, per germline (reference sequence). With V trimmed by 5 bases and J by 1 base, 4 bases remained unmatched. Full variable domain (missing parts from reference TRBV19 and TRBJ1-2): DGGITQSPKYLFRKEGQNVTLSCEQNLNHDAMYWYRQDPGQGLRLIYYSQIVNDFQKGDIAEGYSVSREKKESFPLTVTSAQKNPTAFYLCASSQGQLNYGYTFGSGTRLTVV.

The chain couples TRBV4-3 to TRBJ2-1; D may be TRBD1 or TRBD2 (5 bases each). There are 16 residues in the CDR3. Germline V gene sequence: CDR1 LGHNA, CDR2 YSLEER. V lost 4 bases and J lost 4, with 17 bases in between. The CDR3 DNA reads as TGCGCCAGCAGCCCGTGGACCGGGACGGGTTACAATGAGCAGTTCTTC. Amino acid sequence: CASSPWTGTGYNEQFF.

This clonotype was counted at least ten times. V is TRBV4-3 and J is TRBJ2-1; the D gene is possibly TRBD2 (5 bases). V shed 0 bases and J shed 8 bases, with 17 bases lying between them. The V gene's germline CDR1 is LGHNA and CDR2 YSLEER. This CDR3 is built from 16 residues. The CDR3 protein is CASSQELQRGSDEQFF. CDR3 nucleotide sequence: TGCGCCAGCAGCCAAGAACTCCAACGGGGTAGCGATGAGCAGTTCTTC.

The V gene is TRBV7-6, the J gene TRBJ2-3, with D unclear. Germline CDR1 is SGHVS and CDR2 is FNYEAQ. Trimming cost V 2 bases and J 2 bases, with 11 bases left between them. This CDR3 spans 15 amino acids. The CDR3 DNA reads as TGTGCCAGCAGCTTAATCCCGCTCACCACAGATACGCAGTATTTT. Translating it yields CASSLIPLTTDTQYF.

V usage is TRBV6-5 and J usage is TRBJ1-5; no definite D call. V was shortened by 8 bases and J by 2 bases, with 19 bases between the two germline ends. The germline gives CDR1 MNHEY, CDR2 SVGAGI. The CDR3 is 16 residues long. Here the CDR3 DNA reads TGTGCCAGCCAACGAAGGGTATCGGCCGGCAATCAGCCCCAGCATTTT. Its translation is CASQRRVSAGNQPQHF.

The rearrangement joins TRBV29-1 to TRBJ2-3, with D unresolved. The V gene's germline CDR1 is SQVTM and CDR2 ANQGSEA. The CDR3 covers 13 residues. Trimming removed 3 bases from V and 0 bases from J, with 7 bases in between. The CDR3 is CSVEEQSTDTQYF. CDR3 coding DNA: TGCAGCGTTGAGGAACAGAGCACAGATACGCAGTATTTT.

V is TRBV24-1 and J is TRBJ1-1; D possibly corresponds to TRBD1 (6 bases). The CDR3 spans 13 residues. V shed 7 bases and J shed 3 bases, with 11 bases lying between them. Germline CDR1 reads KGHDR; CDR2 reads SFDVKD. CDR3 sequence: CATRLGQYTEAFF. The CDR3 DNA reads TGTGCCACCAGGCTAGGACAGTACACTGAAGCTTTCTTT.

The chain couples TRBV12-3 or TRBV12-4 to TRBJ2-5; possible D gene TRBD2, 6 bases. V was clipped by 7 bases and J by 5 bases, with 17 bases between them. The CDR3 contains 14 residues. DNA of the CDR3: TGTGCCAGCACCCCGGGCGGGGTGCGGGAGACCCAGTACTTC. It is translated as CASTPGGVRETQYF.

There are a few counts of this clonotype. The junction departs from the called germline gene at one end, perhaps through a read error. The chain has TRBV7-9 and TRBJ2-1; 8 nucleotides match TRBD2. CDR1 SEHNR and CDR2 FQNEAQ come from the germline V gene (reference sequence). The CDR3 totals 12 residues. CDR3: CASSLTAGEKVF. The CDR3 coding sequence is TGTGCCAGCAGCCTAACAGCGGGAGAGAAGGTCTTC.

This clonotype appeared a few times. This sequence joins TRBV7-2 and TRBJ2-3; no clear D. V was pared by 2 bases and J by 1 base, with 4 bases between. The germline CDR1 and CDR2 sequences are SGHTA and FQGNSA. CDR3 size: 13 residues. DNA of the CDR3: TGTGCCAGCAGCTTACAGGGCACAGATACGCAGTATTTT. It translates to CASSLQGTDTQYF. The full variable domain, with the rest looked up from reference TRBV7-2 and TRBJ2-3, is GAGVSQSPSNKVTEKGKDVELRCDPISGHTALYWYRQSLGQGLEFLIYFQGNSAPDKSGLPSDRFSAERTGGSVSTLTIQRTQQEDSAVYLCASSLQGTDTQYFGPGTRLTVL.

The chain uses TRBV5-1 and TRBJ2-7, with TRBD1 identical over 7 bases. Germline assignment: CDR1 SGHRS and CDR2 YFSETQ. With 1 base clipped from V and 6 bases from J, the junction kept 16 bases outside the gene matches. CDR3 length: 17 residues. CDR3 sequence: CASSLRRQGSILIEQYF. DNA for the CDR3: TGCGCCAGCAGCTTGAGACGACAGGGCTCTATTCTTATCGAGCAGTACTTC.

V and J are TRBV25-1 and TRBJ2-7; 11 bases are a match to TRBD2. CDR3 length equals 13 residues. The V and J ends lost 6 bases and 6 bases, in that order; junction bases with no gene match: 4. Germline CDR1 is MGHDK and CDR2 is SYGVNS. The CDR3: CASSRLAGTEQYF. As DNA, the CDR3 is TGTGCCAGCAGCCGACTAGCGGGGACCGAGCAGTACTTC.

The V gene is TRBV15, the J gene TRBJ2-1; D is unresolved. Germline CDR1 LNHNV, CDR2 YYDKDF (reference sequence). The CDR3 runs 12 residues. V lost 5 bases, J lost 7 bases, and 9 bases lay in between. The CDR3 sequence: CATSLVGNEQFF. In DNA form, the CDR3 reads TGTGCCACCAGCCTCGTGGGGAATGAGCAGTTCTTC.

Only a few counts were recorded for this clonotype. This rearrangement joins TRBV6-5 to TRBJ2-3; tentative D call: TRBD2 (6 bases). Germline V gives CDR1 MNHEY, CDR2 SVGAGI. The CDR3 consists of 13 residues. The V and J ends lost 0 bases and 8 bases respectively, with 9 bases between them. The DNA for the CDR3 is TGTGCCAGCAGTTACTCTGCGGGGTCTACGCAGTATTTT. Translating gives CASSYSAGSTQYF.

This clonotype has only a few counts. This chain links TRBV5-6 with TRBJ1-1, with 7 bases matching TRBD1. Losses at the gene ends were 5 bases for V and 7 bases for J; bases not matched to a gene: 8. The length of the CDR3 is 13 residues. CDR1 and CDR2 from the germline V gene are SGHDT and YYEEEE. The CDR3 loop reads CASSPQGYNEAFF. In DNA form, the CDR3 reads TGTGCCAGCAGTCCACAGGGGTATAATGAAGCTTTCTTT.

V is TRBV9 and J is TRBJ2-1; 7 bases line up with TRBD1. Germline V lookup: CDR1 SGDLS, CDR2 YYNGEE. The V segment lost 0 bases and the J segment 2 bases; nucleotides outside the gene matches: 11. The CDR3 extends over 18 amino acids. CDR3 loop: CASSVGPGQLLPYNEQFF. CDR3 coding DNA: TGTGCCAGCAGCGTAGGACCGGGACAGTTACTCCCCTACAATGAGCAGTTCTTC.

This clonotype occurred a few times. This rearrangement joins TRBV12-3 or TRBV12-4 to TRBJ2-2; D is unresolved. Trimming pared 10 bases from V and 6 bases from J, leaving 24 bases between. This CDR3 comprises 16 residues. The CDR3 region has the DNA TGTGCCACCACCTCATCTTGGACCCAGAGGCCCGGGGAGCTGTTTTTT. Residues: CATTSSWTQRPGELFF.

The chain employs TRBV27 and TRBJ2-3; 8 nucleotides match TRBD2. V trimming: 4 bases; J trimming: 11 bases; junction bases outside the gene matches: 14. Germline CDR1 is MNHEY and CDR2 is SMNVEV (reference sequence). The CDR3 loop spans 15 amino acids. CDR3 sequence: CASSSGLALDARQYF. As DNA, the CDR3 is TGTGCCAGCAGTTCTGGACTAGCCCTGGACGCAAGGCAGTATTTT.

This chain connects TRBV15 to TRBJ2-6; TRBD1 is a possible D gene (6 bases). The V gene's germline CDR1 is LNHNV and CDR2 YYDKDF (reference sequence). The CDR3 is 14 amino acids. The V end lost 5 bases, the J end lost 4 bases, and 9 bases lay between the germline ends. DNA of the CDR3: TGTGCCACCAGCCTTACAGGGGGGGCCAACGTCCTGACTTTC. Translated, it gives CATSLTGGANVLTF. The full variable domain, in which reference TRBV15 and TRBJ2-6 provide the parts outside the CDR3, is DAMVIQNPRYQVTQFGKPVTLSCSQTLNHNVMYWYQQKSSQAPKLLFHYYDKDFNNEADTPDNFQSRRPNTSFCFLDIRSPGLGDTAMYLCATSLTGGANVLTFGAGSRLTVL.

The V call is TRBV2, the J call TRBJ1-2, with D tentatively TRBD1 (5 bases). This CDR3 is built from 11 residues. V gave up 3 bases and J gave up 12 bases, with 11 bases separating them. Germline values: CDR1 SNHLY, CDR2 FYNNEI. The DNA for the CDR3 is TGTGCCAGCAGTGAGGGGCAGTGGAACACCTTC. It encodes CASSEGQWNTF.

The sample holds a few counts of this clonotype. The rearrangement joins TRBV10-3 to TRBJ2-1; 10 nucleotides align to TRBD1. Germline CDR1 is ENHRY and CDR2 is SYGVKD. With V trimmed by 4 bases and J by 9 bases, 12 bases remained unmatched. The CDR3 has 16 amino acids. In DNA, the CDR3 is TGTGCCATCAGTGCGCCGCCCGGGACAGGGGATGGTGAGCAGTTCTTC. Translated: CAISAPPGTGDGEQFF.

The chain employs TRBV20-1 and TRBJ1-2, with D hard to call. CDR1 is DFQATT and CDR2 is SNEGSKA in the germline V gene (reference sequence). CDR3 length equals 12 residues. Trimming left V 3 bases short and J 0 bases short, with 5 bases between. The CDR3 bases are TGCAGTGCTAGCGATACTAACTATGGCTACACCTTC. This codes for CSASDTNYGYTF.

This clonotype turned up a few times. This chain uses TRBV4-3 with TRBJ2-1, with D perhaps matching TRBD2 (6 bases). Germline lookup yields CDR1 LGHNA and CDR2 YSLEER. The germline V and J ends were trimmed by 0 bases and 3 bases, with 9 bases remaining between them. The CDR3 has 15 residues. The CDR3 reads CASSQEGGRYNEQFF. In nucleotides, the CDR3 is TGCGCCAGCAGCCAAGAGGGAGGACGCTACAATGAGCAGTTCTTC.

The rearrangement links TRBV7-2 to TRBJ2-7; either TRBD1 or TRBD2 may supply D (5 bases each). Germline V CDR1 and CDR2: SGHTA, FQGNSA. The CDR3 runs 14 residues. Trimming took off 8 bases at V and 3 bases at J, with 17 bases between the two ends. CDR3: CASGYRDGVYEQYF. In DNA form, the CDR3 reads TGTGCCAGCGGCTACCGGGACGGTGTCTACGAGCAGTACTTC.

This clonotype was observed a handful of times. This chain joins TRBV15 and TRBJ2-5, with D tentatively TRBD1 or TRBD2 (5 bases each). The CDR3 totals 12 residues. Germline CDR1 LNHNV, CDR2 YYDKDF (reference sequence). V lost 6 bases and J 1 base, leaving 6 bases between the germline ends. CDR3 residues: CATRRGQETQYF. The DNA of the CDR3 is TGTGCCACCAGGAGGGGCCAAGAGACCCAGTACTTC.

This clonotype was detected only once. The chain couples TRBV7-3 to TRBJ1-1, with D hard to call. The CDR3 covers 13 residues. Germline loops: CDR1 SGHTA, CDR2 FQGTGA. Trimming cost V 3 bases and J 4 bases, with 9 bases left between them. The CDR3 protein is CASSFVGGTEAFF. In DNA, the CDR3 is TGTGCCAGCAGCTTTGTCGGAGGCACTGAAGCTTTCTTT.

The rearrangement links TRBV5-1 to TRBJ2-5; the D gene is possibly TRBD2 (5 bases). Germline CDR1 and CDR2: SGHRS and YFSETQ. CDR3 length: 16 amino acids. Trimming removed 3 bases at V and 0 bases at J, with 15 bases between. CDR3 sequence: CASSSTPGEYQETQYF. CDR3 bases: TGCGCCAGCAGCTCCACACCCGGGGAGTACCAAGAGACCCAGTACTTC. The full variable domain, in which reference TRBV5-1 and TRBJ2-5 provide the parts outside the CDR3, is KAGVTQTPRYLIKTRGQQVTLSCSPISGHRSVSWYQQTPGQGLQFLFEYFSETQRNKGNFPGRFSGRQFSNSRSEMNVSTLELGDSALYLCASSSTPGEYQETQYFGPGTRLLVL.